These T cell receptor beta chains were read from a single sample in a study of neurological immune-mediated disorders. TCRdb independently ran MiXCR on the 5' RACE reads; one entry per CDR3 protein. The sample shows some 34,000 distinct CDR3 sequences, 1.5% of them seen only once. Sequencing input: PBMCs. These receptors came from a woman aged 25 to 39 with multiple sclerosis. Each CDR3 is given without its conserved first and last residue.

V | CDR3
TRBV20-1 | SASGGPGALH
TRBV7-2 | ASSLAGHNEQF
TRBV7-9 | ASSLGQGLDGYT
TRBV3-1 | ASIQAGVTNEQF
TRBV12-3/TRBV12-4 | ASSFLGEHDGYT
TRBV12-3/TRBV12-4 | ASSLQDTGELF
TRBV6-2/TRBV6-3 | ASTGRVSNQPQH
TRBV2 | ASSEVGINQPQH
TRBV7-9 | ASSRDGASGNTIY
TRBV3-1 | ASSQELGPSAYEQY
TRBV12-3/TRBV12-4 | ASSPSGTSGPQY
TRBV20-1 | SALTGSSGGYT
TRBV12-3/TRBV12-4 | ASSPNGQRQETQY
TRBV25-1 | ASSDSRREKLF
TRBV7-2 | ASSLARTGLETQY
TRBV20-1 | SASGGTEAF
TRBV20-1 | SAALTTSGGAKTQY
TRBV18 | ASSKLADTQY
TRBV27 | ASSFEGNYGYT
TRBV7-2 | ASSLDFSGLRELF
TRBV3-1 | ASSTRTGNEAF
TRBV15 | VTSRDQRGLSPLH
TRBV20-1 | SARTSPPDTQY
TRBV7-8 | ASSPGTGQAF
TRBV7-9 | ASTSGSPLH
TRBV7-2 | ASSLVGSAGTQY
TRBV7-8 | ASSRQTSGAYEQY
TRBV3-1 | ASSSTGGGAPQH
TRBV12-3/TRBV12-4 | ASSSGRGTSYEQY
TRBV7-2 | ASSPTSGGREQY